What follows are 5 T cell receptor beta chains derived from one specimen sequenced in a study of blood T cell repertoires in COVID-19. Clones were sequenced by immunoSEQ multiplex PCR, and TCRdb holds only the in-frame ones, with some missing. The sample comprises over 300,000 clones, roughly 90% of which are singletons, and approximately 1% rests with the top ten. Sample: PBMCs or T cells enriched from blood (not recorded which). These receptors came from a woman aged 25 to 39 with acute COVID-19.

This chain links TRBV19 with TRBJ2-3; 8 nucleotides match TRBD2. Unmatched junction bases numbered 5, after V lost 0 bases and J lost 3 bases. The CDR3 runs 16 residues. From germline, CDR1 is LNHDA and CDR2 SQIVND (reference sequence). CDR3 DNA: TGTGCCAGTAGTATAGATTTGGGCGGGGGGACAGATACGCAGTATTTT. This sequence encodes CASSIDLGGGTDTQYF.

The chain carries TRBV6-5 and TRBJ2-1; 7 nucleotides line up with TRBD1. The V segment lost 5 bases and the J segment 3 bases; nucleotides outside the gene matches: 4. This CDR3 contains 14 residues. The germline gives CDR1 MNHEY, CDR2 SVGAGI. The CDR3 region has the DNA TGTGCCAGCAGTCGGACAGGAGACTACAATGAGCAGTTCTTC. Translation: CASSRTGDYNEQFF.

In its sample, this clone was seen once. The chain recombines TRBV20-1 with TRBJ2-7; perhaps TRBD1 as D (5 bases). With 3 bases removed from V and 0 bases from J, the gap between germline ends came to 12 bases. The CDR3 runs to 14 residues. Germline V lookup: CDR1 DFQATT, CDR2 SNEGSKA (reference sequence). The CDR3 DNA follows: TGCAGTGCTAGTAGACAGAGCTACTCCTACGAGCAGTACTTC. It codes for CSASRQSYSYEQYF.

The V gene is TRBV19, the J gene TRBJ1-5; D remains ambiguous. CDR1 and CDR2 from the germline V gene are LNHDA and SQIVND (reference sequence). This CDR3 comprises 15 residues. V was shortened by 3 bases and J by 3 bases, with 12 bases between the two germline ends. CDR3 loop: CASSMGRTPNQPQHF. The CDR3 coding sequence is TGTGCCAGTAGTATGGGCAGGACTCCCAATCAGCCCCAGCATTTT.

This clone appeared a few times. This rearrangement joins TRBV5-1 to TRBJ1-5, with D maybe TRBD1 (6 bases). Trimming removed 2 bases from V and 4 bases from J, with 7 bases in between. This CDR3 is built from 13 residues. Germline values: CDR1 SGHRS, CDR2 YFSETQ. In nucleotides, the CDR3 is TGCGCCAGCAGCTTAGACAGGAATCAGCCCCAGCATTTT. It yields the protein CASSLDRNQPQHF.